This T cell receptor (beta chain) was identified in a study of brain T cells in children with intractable seizures listed by TCRdb under 2021. In terms of the full investigation: A NanoString immunology panel was first used to screen resected brain tissue from 40 to 60 pediatric epilepsy surgery cases for immune gene transcripts. Among the approximately twelve selected surgery cases, pre-surgery blood was additionally sequenced for eight, leaving four cases with brain tissue only.

The immunoSEQ assay was used to generate TCR beta chain sequences from genomic DNA. In the source study's methods: CDR3 sequences not starting with the conserved framework cysteine at position 104 were manually removed. To get clonality, the normalized Shannon's Diversity Index was subtracted from one, giving values from 0 (maximal diversity) to 1 (oligoclonal). Chi-squared comparison-of-proportions tests were used to check whether the frequency of the same CDR3 differed between samples, for example brain versus blood. Public clonotypes were identified by searching immuneACCESS, and similarity to known antiviral clonotypes was assessed with the VDJdb browser. In TCRdb, the immuneACCESS table is reduced to in-frame sequences with V and J assigned. These tables do not hold every clone; where another copy was compared, an unresolved V gene accounts for under half, and the others remain unexplained. V and J calls and clone size are given by that table; D and trimming were obtained from the DNA. This sample is represented by 75,000 to 80,000 clones; 85% to 95% of them were singletons. The ten biggest clones cover around 1.6% of the sample.

Sample time point, as interpreted from the label and publication: resected brain tissue, or blood drawn just prior to surgery. The surgery cases with the highest brain T cell transcript signatures were chosen for TCR beta chain sequencing of brain tissue, and also of blood when blood was available. Before surgery, the patients had been given at least one anti-epileptic drug. The TCR-sequenced patients were children whose drug-resistant epilepsy was caused by tuberous sclerosis complex, focal cortical dysplasia, Rasmussen encephalitis or hemimegalencephaly. The Monarch genomic DNA purification kit was used to extract bulk genomic DNA from unsorted brain tissue and whole blood. The research as a whole found: Because sequencing depth differed between pre- and post-surgery blood, the absence of clones from the pre-surgery sample may reflect undersampling. Viral specificity was inferred only from CDR3 sequence similarity, and patients' HCMV serostatus was unknown.

About this clone: What antigen it recognizes has not been identified. One base away there is no much larger clone; base qualities are not given.

Via the germline V gene (reference sequence), CDR1 is MNHEY and CDR2 SMNVEV. V gives up 3 bases and J gives up 4 bases, and the segment between their germline ends measures 13 bases. The CDR3 has 15 amino acids, counting the end cysteine and phenylalanine. Kept here is only the CDR3 DNA, which spans 45 bases and is read in frame from base 1. Source: peripheral blood, taken at surgery. The chain uses TRBV27 and TRBJ2-1; the D segment is perhaps TRBD1 or TRBD2, each sharing 5 matched bases. This sequence originates from a boy under three years old with tuberous sclerosis and intractable seizures. Read as DNA, the sequence is TGTGCCAGCAGTTTGACGGGATGGGGGTACAATGAGCAGTTCTTC. Its amino acids are CASSLTGWGYNEQFF.